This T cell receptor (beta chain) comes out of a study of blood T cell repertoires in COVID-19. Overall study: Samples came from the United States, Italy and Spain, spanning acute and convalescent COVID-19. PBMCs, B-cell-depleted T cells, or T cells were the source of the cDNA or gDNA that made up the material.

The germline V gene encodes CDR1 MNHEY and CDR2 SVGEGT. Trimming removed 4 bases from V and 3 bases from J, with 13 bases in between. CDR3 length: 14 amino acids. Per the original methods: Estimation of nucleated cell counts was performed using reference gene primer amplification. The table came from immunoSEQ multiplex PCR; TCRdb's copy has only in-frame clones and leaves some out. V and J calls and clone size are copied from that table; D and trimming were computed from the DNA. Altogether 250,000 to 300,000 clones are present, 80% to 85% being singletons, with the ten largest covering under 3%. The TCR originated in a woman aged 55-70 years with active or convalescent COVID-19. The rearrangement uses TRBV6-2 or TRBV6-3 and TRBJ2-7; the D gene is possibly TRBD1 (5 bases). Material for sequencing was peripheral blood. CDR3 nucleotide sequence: TGTGCCAGCAGTTCGAGAACCACAGGCTACGAGCAGTACTTC. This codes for CASSSRTTGYEQYF.